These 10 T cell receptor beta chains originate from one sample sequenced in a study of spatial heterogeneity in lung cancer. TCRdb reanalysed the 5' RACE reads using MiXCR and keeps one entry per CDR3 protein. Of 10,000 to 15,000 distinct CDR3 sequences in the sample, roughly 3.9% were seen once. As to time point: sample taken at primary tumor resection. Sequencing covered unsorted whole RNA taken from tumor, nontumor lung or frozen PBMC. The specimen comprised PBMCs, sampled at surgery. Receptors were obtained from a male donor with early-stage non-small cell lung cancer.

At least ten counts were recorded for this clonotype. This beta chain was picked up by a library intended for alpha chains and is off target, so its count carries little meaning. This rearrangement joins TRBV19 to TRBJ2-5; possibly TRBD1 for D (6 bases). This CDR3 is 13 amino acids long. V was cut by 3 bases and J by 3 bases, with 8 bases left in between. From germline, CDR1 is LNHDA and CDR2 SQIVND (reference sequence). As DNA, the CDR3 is TGTGCCAGTAGTATCGGACAGAAAGAGACCCAGTACTTC. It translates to CASSIGQKETQYF.

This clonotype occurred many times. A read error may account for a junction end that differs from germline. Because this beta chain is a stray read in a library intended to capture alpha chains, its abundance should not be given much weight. In nucleotides, the CDR3 is TGTGCCAGCTCACCACAGCAAATTGGCTACATTGAGCAGTTCTTC. It encodes CASSPQQIGYIEQFF. J is TRBJ2-1 and V is TRBV18; the D is unclear. The CDR3 contains 15 residues. Per the germline V gene, CDR1 is KGHSH and CDR2 is LQKENI.

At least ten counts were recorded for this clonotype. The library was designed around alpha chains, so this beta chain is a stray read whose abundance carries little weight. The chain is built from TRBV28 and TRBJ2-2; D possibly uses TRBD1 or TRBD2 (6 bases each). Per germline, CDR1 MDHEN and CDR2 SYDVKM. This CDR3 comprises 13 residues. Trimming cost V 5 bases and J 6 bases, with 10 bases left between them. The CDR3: CASSNRGAGELFF. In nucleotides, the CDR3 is TGTGCCAGCAGTAATAGGGGGGCCGGGGAGCTGTTTTTT.

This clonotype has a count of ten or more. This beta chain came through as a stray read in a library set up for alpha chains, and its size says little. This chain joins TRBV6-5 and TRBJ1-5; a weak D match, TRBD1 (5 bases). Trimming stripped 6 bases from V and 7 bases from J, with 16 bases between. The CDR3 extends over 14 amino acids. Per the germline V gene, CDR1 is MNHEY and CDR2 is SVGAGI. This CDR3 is CASRRGVWGQPQHF. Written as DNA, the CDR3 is TGTGCCAGCAGACGGGGGGTCTGGGGGCAGCCCCAGCATTTT.

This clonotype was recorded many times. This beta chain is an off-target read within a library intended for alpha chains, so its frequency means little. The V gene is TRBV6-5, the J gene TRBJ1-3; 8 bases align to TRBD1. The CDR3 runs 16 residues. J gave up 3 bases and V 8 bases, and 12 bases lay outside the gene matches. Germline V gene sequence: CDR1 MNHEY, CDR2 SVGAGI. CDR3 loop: CASRPGRDRSGNTIYF. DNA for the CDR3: TGTGCCAGCCGACCGGGGAGGGACAGGAGTGGAAACACCATATATTTT.

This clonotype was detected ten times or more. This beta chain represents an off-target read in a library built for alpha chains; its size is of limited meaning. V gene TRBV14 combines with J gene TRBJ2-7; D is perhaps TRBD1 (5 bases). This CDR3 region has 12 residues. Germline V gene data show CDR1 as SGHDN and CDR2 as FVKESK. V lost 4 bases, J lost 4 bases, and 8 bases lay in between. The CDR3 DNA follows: TGTGCCAGCAGCCGCTCAGGGTACGAGCAGTACTTC. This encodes CASSRSGYEQYF.

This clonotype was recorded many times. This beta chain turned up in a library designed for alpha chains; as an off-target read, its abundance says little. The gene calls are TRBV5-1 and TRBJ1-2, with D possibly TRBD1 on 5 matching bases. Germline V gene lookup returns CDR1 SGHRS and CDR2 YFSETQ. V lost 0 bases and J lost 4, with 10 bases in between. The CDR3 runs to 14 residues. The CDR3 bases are TGCGCCAGCAGCTTGGGACAGCAAACCTATGGCTACACCTTC. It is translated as CASSLGQQTYGYTF.

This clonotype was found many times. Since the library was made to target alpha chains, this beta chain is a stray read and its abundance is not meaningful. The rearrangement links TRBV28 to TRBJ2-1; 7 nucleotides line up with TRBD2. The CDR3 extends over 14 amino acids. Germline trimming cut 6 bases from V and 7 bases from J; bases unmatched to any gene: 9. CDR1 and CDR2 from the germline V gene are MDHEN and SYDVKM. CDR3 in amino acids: CASSPAGGRNEQFF. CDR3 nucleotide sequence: TGTGCCAGCAGCCCTGCGGGCGGGAGAAATGAGCAGTTCTTC.

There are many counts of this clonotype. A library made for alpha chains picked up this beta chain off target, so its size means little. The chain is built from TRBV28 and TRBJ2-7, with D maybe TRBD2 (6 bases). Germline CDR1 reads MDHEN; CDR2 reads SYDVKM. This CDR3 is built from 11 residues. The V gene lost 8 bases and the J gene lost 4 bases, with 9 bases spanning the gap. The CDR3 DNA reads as TGTGCCAGCTTTGGAGGGTACGAGCAGTACTTC. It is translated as CASFGGYEQYF.

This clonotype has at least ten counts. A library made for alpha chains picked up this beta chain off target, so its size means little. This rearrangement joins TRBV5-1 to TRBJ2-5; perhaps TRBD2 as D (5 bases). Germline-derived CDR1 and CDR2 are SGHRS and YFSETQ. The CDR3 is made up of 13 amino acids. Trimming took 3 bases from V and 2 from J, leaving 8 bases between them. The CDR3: CASSSGSQETQYF. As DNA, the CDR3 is TGCGCCAGCAGCTCGGGGAGTCAAGAGACCCAGTACTTC.